Listed below are T cell receptor beta chains from one sample, sequenced in a study of post-analysis software for immune sequencing data. MiXCR, run by TCRdb on the PCR reads, gives a single entry per CDR3 protein. This table has 150,000 or so distinct CDR3 sequences, 36% appearing once. This sample comprised blood, obtained after autologous hematopoietic stem cell transplantation. These receptor sequences come from a girl between 10 and 17 years old with multiple sclerosis. Each CDR3 is given with its conserved first and last residue. The D gene is left open where the match is weak. Clone size is stated in some rows and not others, as once, few, many or a class when expanded.

>TRBV6-5|TRBD1|TRBJ2-5|few
TGTGCCAGCAGTTATACACAGGGGCCAGAGACCCAGTACTTC
CASSYTQGPETQYF
>TRBV15|.|TRBJ2-7|few
TGTGCCACCAGCAGAGATGTCGTCAGGGGAAGCTCCTACGAGCAGTACTTC
CATSRDVVRGSSYEQYF
>TRBV7-9|.|TRBJ2-5|.
TGTGCCAGCAGCCCGTCAGAGACCCAGTACTTC
CASSPSETQYF
>TRBV24-1|.|TRBJ2-3|.
TGTGCCACCTCGATAACTACATTGAAGGACACAGATACGCAGTATTTT
CATSITTLKDTDTQYF
>TRBV7-2|.|TRBJ2-7|few
TGTGCCAGCAGCTTATTTTCGGGGGAGGCCTACGAGCAGTACTTC
CASSLFSGEAYEQYF
>TRBV10-3|.|TRBJ1-2|few
TGTGCCATCTCTGATAGGGTGGAGTATGGCTACACCTTC
CAISDRVEYGYTF
>TRBV7-2|.|TRBJ1-6|few
TGTGCCAGCAGCGCCAGCTATAATTCACCCCTCCACTTT
CASSASYNSPLHF
>TRBV18|.|TRBJ2-4|few
TGTGCCAGCTCACCAACGGACGGAAAAAACATTCAGTACTTC
CASSPTDGKNIQYF
>TRBV21-1|.|TRBJ2-3|.
TGTGCCAGCAGCAAAAGAGGTTACGGAGCGGGGGGCACAGATACGCAGTATTTT
CASSKRGYGAGGTDTQYF
>TRBV7-9|TRBD2|TRBJ2-2|.
TGTGCCAGCAGCTTAGAGGCAGGAGCGGGAGACACCGGGGAGCTGTTTTTT
CASSLEAGAGDTGELFF
>TRBV28|TRBD2|TRBJ2-7|.
TGTGCCAGCTGCCTAGCGGGGTTCTACGAGCGGTACTTC
CASCLAGFYERYF
>TRBV20-1|.|TRBJ1-1|.
TGCTGCTGGCAGGACGGCACTGAAGCTTTCTTT
CCWQDGTEAFF
>TRBV28|TRBD2|TRBJ2-7|many
TGTGCCAGCAGCCCTAGCGGGAGGGCCTACGAGCAGTACTTC
CASSPSGRAYEQYF
>TRBV12-3/TRBV12-4|TRBD2|TRBJ2-1|many
TGTGCCAGCAGTTCCTGGCTAGCGGGAGACAATGAGCAGTTCTTC
CASSSWLAGDNEQFF
>TRBV4-1|.|TRBJ2-4|many
TGCGCCAGCAGCCAAGATGGAGTGGTTCAGTACTTC
CASSQDGVVQYF
>TRBV20-1|TRBD1|TRBJ1-4|.
TGCAGTGCTTCCGGGACAGAGAATGAAAAACTGTTTTTT
CSASGTENEKLFF
>TRBV2|TRBD1|TRBJ2-5|.
TGTGCCAGCAGAGCCGGGACAGGGTGGGAGCGAGAGACCCAGTACTTC
CASRAGTGWERETQYF
>TRBV9|.|TRBJ1-2|.
TGTGCCAGCAGCACCGGGGGAGGAAATGGCTACACCTTC
CASSTGGGNGYTF
>TRBV2|.|TRBJ1-1|.
TGTGCCAGCAGTGACGAGAGTACTGAAGCTTTCTTT
CASSDESTEAFF
>TRBV12-3/TRBV12-4|.|TRBJ2-3|.
TGTGCCAGCAGGGTGAGGACAGATGCGCAATATTTT
CASRVRTDAQYF
>TRBV10-3|.|TRBJ2-7|.
TGTGCCATCAGTGAGGGCCGGGCCAGCCGGGCCGAGCAGTACTTC
CAISEGRASRAEQYF
>TRBV28|.|TRBJ1-2|few
TGTGCCAGCAGTTACCCCTATGGGAGGGAAGAGGGCTACACCTTC
CASSYPYGREEGYTF